The next 28 T cell receptor beta chains were all read from a single sample in a study of T cell responses to AZD1222 COVID-19 vaccine. Generated by immunoSEQ multiplex PCR, the TCRdb table keeps only in-frame clones and is missing some. The sample carries approximately 89,000 clones, 90% recorded once. The specimen comprised peripheral blood, sampled 28 days after the second AZD1222 dose. Receptor source: an adult who received the AZD1222 COVID-19 vaccine.

This chain links TRBV3-1 (or the pseudogene TRBV3-2) with TRBJ2-3, with 8 bases identical to TRBD2. V was pared by 0 bases and J by 1 base, with 12 bases of the junction left unmatched. CDR1 LGHDT and CDR2 YNNKEL come from the germline V gene (reference sequence). The CDR3 is 19 residues long. The CDR3 nucleotides are TGTGCCAGCAGCCAAGATAGTTGGTTTGCGGGGGGACGCACAGATACGCAGTATTTT. This encodes CASSQDSWFAGGRTDTQYF.

CDR3 in DNA: TGTGCCAGCAGTTACTCCTGGGGTACGCAGTATTTT. This encodes CASSYSWGTQYF. This chain joins TRBV6-2 or TRBV6-3 and TRBJ2-3; unclear D gene. Germline CDR1 is MNHEY and CDR2 is SVGEGT. The CDR3 loop spans 12 amino acids. V was clipped by 0 bases and J by 8 bases, with 6 bases between them.

The chain uses TRBV7-2 and TRBJ1-2; TRBD1 aligns across 8 bases. V was pared by 1 base and J by 5 bases, with 6 bases of the junction left unmatched. The CDR3 is made up of 15 amino acids. Germline assignment: CDR1 SGHTA and CDR2 FQGNSA. The CDR3 DNA sequence: TGTGCCAGCAGCTTAGATACAGGGGGTGGTTATGGCTACACCTTC. Translated, it gives CASSLDTGGGYGYTF.

The gene calls are TRBV29-1 and TRBJ2-1; 9 nucleotides align to TRBD2. Germline assignment: CDR1 SQVTM and CDR2 ANQGSEA. J lost 2 bases, V lost 5 bases, and 1 base had no gene match. The CDR3 is 13 amino acids. In nucleotides, the CDR3 is TGCAGCGTTCGACTAGCGGCCTACAATGAGCAGTTCTTC. Amino acids: CSVRLAAYNEQFF.

The V and J genes are TRBV5-6 and TRBJ2-7; the D gene is possibly TRBD1 (6 bases). In germline, CDR1 is SGHDT, CDR2 YYEEEE. There are 15 residues in the CDR3. Trimming stripped 0 bases from V and 3 bases from J, with 13 bases between. The CDR3, as DNA: TGTGCCAGCAGCTTGGCCGTGGGGGCCCTCTACGAGCAGTACTTC. Protein: CASSLAVGALYEQYF.

The gene calls are TRBV7-9 and TRBJ2-2, with 14 bases matching TRBD2. The CDR3 extends over 19 amino acids. The V and J ends lost 6 bases and 4 bases, in that order; junction bases with no gene match: 13. In germline, CDR1 is SEHNR, CDR2 FQNEAQ (reference sequence). CDR3 sequence reads: CASRLEWGLAGARTGELFF. The CDR3 nucleotides are TGTGCCAGCAGACTCGAGTGGGGACTAGCGGGGGCCCGCACCGGGGAGCTGTTTTTT.

The rearrangement links TRBV29-1 to TRBJ1-3, with unresolved D. V lost 5 bases to trimming and J lost 4 bases, with 12 bases between them. This CDR3 contains 13 residues. The germline V gene has CDR1 SQVTM and CDR2 ANQGSEA. The DNA of the CDR3 is TGCAGCGTTCGGAGGGATGGAGGAAACACCATATATTTT. Protein: CSVRRDGGNTIYF.

This chain connects TRBV11-1 to TRBJ2-7; 10 bases are a match to TRBD1. The germline V gene encodes CDR1 SGHAT and CDR2 FQDESV (reference sequence). The CDR3 runs to 15 residues. The trim removed 3 bases at V and 3 bases at J, leaving 5 bases unmatched. The CDR3 sequence: CASSFGTGAGYEQYF. The CDR3, as DNA: TGTGCCAGCAGCTTCGGGACAGGGGCTGGCTACGAGCAGTACTTC. Complete variable domain (other parts from reference TRBV11-1 and TRBJ2-7): EAEVAQSPRYKITEKSQAVAFWCDPISGHATLYWYRQILGQGPELLVQFQDESVVDDSQLPKDRFSAERLKGVDSTLKIQPAELGDSAMYLCASSFGTGAGYEQYFGPGTRLTVT.

The V call is TRBV3-1 (or the pseudogene TRBV3-2), the J call TRBJ1-4, with unresolved D. Germline V gene sequence: CDR1 LGHDT, CDR2 YNNKEL (reference sequence). The CDR3 has 15 amino acids. Trimming took off 1 base at V and 1 base at J, with 7 bases between the two ends. The CDR3 coding sequence is TGTGCCAGCAGCCAAGTTGCGAGAACTAATGAAAAACTGTTTTTT. This gives the protein CASSQVARTNEKLFF.

This chain joins TRBV11-2 and TRBJ2-7; 9 nucleotides agree with TRBD1. Germline-derived CDR1 and CDR2 are SGHAT and FQNNGV. V shed 5 bases, J shed 2 bases, and the junction held 7 bases outside the gene matches. The CDR3 consists of 15 residues. CDR3 protein: CASSAGQGPTYEQYF. CDR3 coding DNA: TGTGCCAGCAGCGCGGGACAGGGCCCCACCTACGAGCAGTACTTC.

To note about this clone: The sample holds other DNA sequences that translate to the same CDR3. This chain joins TRBV12-3 or TRBV12-4 and TRBJ1-2; D gene unclear. The V and J ends lost 3 bases and 3 bases respectively, with 5 bases between them. The CDR3 extends over 12 amino acids. CDR3 in DNA: TGTGCCAGCAGTTTGCGGGACTATGGCTACACCTTC. Residues: CASSLRDYGYTF.

The chain has TRBV4-2 and TRBJ2-7; D unclear. Germline CDR1 and CDR2: LGHNA and YNFKEQ. Between the trimmed V and J ends, which lost 1 base and 4 bases, there was a span of 5 bases. The CDR3 loop spans 12 amino acids. Here the CDR3 DNA reads TGTGCCAGCAGCCAAGTTGGATACGAGCAGTACTTC. It codes for CASSQVGYEQYF.

The chain couples TRBV6-5 to TRBJ1-6; 9 nucleotides match TRBD1. V was clipped by 6 bases and J by 7 bases; unmatched bases: 7. CDR3 length equals 15 residues. Germline V gene data show CDR1 as MNHEY and CDR2 as SVGAGI. CDR3 loop: CASRGTDRGNSPLHF. Here the CDR3 DNA reads TGTGCCAGCAGGGGGACGGACAGGGGAAATTCACCCCTCCACTTT.

The chain couples TRBV7-8 to TRBJ1-4; possible D gene TRBD1, 6 bases. Per germline, CDR1 SGHVS and CDR2 FQNEAQ. The V gene lost 5 bases and the J gene lost 2 bases, with 12 bases spanning the gap. The CDR3 length is 15 residues. DNA for the CDR3: TGTGCCAGCAGCCGCGACAGGACGACTAATGAAAAACTGTTTTTT. Amino acid sequence: CASSRDRTTNEKLFF.

The chain is built from TRBV7-2 and TRBJ2-7; D uncertain. Germline V gives CDR1 SGHTA, CDR2 FQGNSA. The CDR3 extends over 14 amino acids. V was shortened by 2 bases and J by 3 bases, with 11 bases between the two germline ends. The CDR3: CASSLNGRSYEQYF. In DNA form, the CDR3 reads TGTGCCAGCAGCTTAAACGGAAGGAGCTACGAGCAGTACTTC.

The chain has TRBV7-8 and TRBJ1-2; D gene uncertain. This CDR3 spans 17 amino acids. Per germline, CDR1 SGHVS and CDR2 FQNEAQ. Trimming pared 1 base from V and 3 bases from J, leaving 18 bases between. The CDR3 region has the DNA TGTGCCAGCAGCTTAGGGGTAGGGTTTGTATCCGACTATGGCTACACCTTC. It yields the protein CASSLGVGFVSDYGYTF.

This chain connects TRBV2 to TRBJ2-7; weak D call: TRBD2 (6 bases). Germline-derived CDR1 and CDR2 are SNHLY and FYNNEI. Deletions cut 3 bases from V and 2 bases from J, with 8 bases between. The CDR3 is 13 residues long. CDR3 nucleotides: TGTGCCAGCAGTGAGGAGCGGGCCTACGAGCAGTACTTC. Translation gives CASSEERAYEQYF.

The rearrangement links TRBV28 to TRBJ1-4; D is perhaps TRBD1 (5 bases). V was cut by 6 bases and J by 3 bases, with 14 bases left in between. Germline CDR1 and CDR2: MDHEN and SYDVKM. The CDR3 runs to 15 residues. Here the CDR3 DNA reads TGTGCCAGCAGCGCTACAGGTGTCCCTAATGAAAAACTGTTTTTT. Protein sequence: CASSATGVPNEKLFF.

The chain is built from TRBV11-2 and TRBJ1-4, with D perhaps matching TRBD1 (5 bases). CDR1 and CDR2 (germline): SGHAT, FQNNGV. The CDR3 contains 15 residues. Trimming shortened V by 0 bases and J by 4 bases, and 9 bases separated the two germline ends. CDR3 sequence (DNA): TGTGCCAGCAGCTTAGACGGACATATTAATGAAAAACTGTTTTTT. This sequence encodes CASSLDGHINEKLFF.

This rearrangement joins TRBV6-1 to TRBJ1-6; no clear D gene. The CDR3 loop spans 12 amino acids. V was cut by 3 bases and J by 7 bases, with 4 bases left in between. CDR1 and CDR2 (germline): MNHNS, SASEGT. CDR3 nucleotide sequence: TGTGCCAGCAGTGACAGCAATTCACCCCTCCACTTT. Translation: CASSDSNSPLHF.

The DNA for the CDR3 is TGTGCCAGCGCCAACAGGACAGATGGATACTTC. Translating it yields CASANRTDGYF. The chain couples TRBV28 to TRBJ2-4; D possibly corresponds to TRBD1 (6 bases). Trimming shortened V by 8 bases and J by 16 bases, and 18 bases separated the two germline ends. From germline, CDR1 is MDHEN and CDR2 SYDVKM. The CDR3 extends over 11 amino acids.

V usage is TRBV9 and J usage is TRBJ1-4, with 10 bases fitting TRBD1. From germline, CDR1 is SGDLS and CDR2 YYNGEE. The CDR3 is made up of 17 amino acids. Germline trimming cut 5 bases from V and 7 bases from J; bases unmatched to any gene: 14. The CDR3 region has the DNA TGTGCCAGCAGAGCCGGGACAGGGGCAATTCGCGGTGAAAAACTGTTTTTT. Its protein is CASRAGTGAIRGEKLFF.

The count of this clone is one. The CDR3 DNA reads as TGTGCCAGCAGTTTAGGCCAAGCTAACTATGGCTACACCTTC. Translation gives CASSLGQANYGYTF. The chain combines TRBV28 with TRBJ1-2; no firm D call. Germline CDR1 MDHEN, CDR2 SYDVKM. Trimming pared 2 bases from V and 0 bases from J, leaving 7 bases between. The CDR3 consists of 14 residues.

In its sample, this clone was seen once. The gene calls are TRBV6-1 and TRBJ1-2, with 7 bases identical to TRBD1. With 3 bases clipped from V and 8 bases from J, the junction kept 3 bases outside the gene matches. This CDR3 is 12 amino acids long. Germline V CDR1 and CDR2: MNHNS, SASEGT. The chain's CDR3 is CASSEDRLGYTF. DNA of the CDR3: TGTGCCAGCAGTGAGGACAGGCTCGGCTACACCTTC.

This clone was recorded once. The CDR3 nucleotides read TGTGCCAGCAGCTCCTCTATGAATAGCAATCAGCCCCAGCATTTT. Translating it yields CASSSSMNSNQPQHF. The chain couples TRBV5-5 to TRBJ1-5; no clear D. The V gene lost 3 bases and the J gene lost 0 bases, with 10 bases spanning the gap. This CDR3 region has 15 residues. The V gene's germline CDR1 is SGHKS and CDR2 YYEKEE (reference sequence).

The chain links TRBV28 to TRBJ2-3, with TRBD2 matching over 10 bases. J gave up 6 bases and V 4 bases, and 10 bases lay outside the gene matches. The CDR3 loop spans 16 amino acids. Germline CDR1 and CDR2: MDHEN and SYDVKM. CDR3 residues: CASSSSQRGGWDTQYF. DNA of the CDR3: TGTGCCAGCAGTTCATCTCAGCGGGGGGGATGGGATACGCAGTATTTT.

This chain links TRBV30 with TRBJ2-5; D is uncertain. Trimming took off 0 bases at V and 4 bases at J, with 3 bases between the two ends. CDR3 length: 11 amino acids. CDR1 and CDR2 (germline): GTSNPN, SVGIG (reference sequence). The CDR3 DNA sequence: TGTGCCTGGAGTGTAGGAGAGACCCAGTACTTC. This gives the protein CAWSVGETQYF.

The chain couples TRBV11-2 to TRBJ1-5; the match to TRBD1 covers 8 bases. Germline CDR1 SGHAT, CDR2 FQNNGV. V shed 5 bases, J shed 0 bases, and the junction held 6 bases outside the gene matches. The length of the CDR3 is 16 residues. The CDR3 DNA sequence: TGTGCCAGCAGCGCTCAGGGGGCTGGTAGCAATCAGCCCCAGCATTTT. Residues: CASSAQGAGSNQPQHF.